The 31 T cell receptor beta chains listed next were all sequenced from one sample in a study of regulatory T cells in long-lasting Graves disease. Assembly of TCR beta libraries relied on iRepertoire HTBI primers together with Arm-PCR of CDR3 regions. TCRdb recomputed calls from the multiplex PCR reads with MiXCR, one row per CDR3 protein. The profile shows 580,000 or so distinct CDR3 sequences, 15% to 20% of them singletons. Time point reported: newly diagnosed GD, antithyroid drugs for less than 3 months. PBMC-extracted RNA yielded the TCR library. These same data were also listed under a study on T cells in Graves' hyperthyroidism and ophthalmopathy.

The starting material was peripheral blood mononuclear cells (PBMCs), obtained at new diagnosis, from a patient treated with antithyroid drugs. Source of these receptors: a man younger than 30 with Graves disease.

The sample holds many counts of this clonotype. The chain carries TRBV20-1 and TRBJ1-1; 10 bases fit TRBD1. CDR1 is DFQATT and CDR2 is SNEGSKA in the germline V gene (reference sequence). CDR3 size: 20 residues. V lost 1 base to trimming and J lost 3 bases; unmatched junction nucleotides: 20. CDR3 amino acids: CSARGITGQGVTVGHTEAFF. The CDR3 DNA reads TGCAGTGCTAGAGGGATAACAGGACAGGGGGTAACTGTCGGGCACACTGAAGCTTTCTTT.

The table lists this clonotype with a few counts. The chain has TRBV11-2 and TRBJ1-1; D gene ambiguous. This CDR3 comprises 15 residues. V was clipped by 4 bases and J by 1 base, with 13 bases between them. Per the germline V gene, CDR1 is SGHAT and CDR2 is FQNNGV. CDR3 bases: TGTGCCAGCAGCTCCTCCTTTAGCGGGAACACTGAAGCTTTCTTT. Its protein is CASSSSFSGNTEAFF.

This clonotype was recorded at least ten times. V usage is TRBV20-1 and J usage is TRBJ1-1, with D perhaps matching TRBD1 (5 bases). V lost 1 base to trimming and J lost 1 base, with 13 bases between them. Germline CDR1 reads DFQATT; CDR2 reads SNEGSKA (reference sequence). This CDR3 has 15 residues. The CDR3 DNA follows: TGCAGTGCTAGAGCCGGGACGGCCCGGAACACTGAAGCTTTCTTT. Translated: CSARAGTARNTEAFF.

The CDR3 protein is CAITLQAGYQETQYF. The CDR3 DNA reads TGTGCCATCACCCTCCAGGCGGGGTACCAAGAGACCCAGTACTTC. The rearrangement joins TRBV10-3 to TRBJ2-5; TRBD2 might be the D (6 bases). Germline V gene sequence: CDR1 ENHRY, CDR2 SYGVKD. V was cut by 7 bases and J by 0 bases, with 15 bases left in between. CDR3 length: 15 amino acids.

The chain uses TRBV11-2 and TRBJ1-5, with TRBD1 as a possible D gene (5 bases). Trimming shortened V by 3 bases and J by 7 bases, and 10 bases separated the two germline ends. Per the germline V gene, CDR1 is SGHAT and CDR2 is FQNNGV. The CDR3 length is 13 residues. The CDR3 loop is CASSFDWGQPQHF. CDR3 DNA sequence: TGTGCCAGCAGCTTTGACTGGGGCCAGCCCCAGCATTTT.

There are many counts of this clonotype. The V call is TRBV30, the J call TRBJ1-1; no firm D call. The CDR3 loop spans 11 amino acids. The V end was cut by 5 bases, the J end by 1 base, with 5 bases between. The germline V gene encodes CDR1 GTSNPN and CDR2 SVGIG (reference sequence). Here the CDR3 reads CAWDKNTEAFF. DNA of the CDR3: TGTGCCTGGGACAAGAACACTGAAGCTTTCTTT.

Comment on this clonotype: A much bigger clone sits one base away, suggesting this may be a read error. V is TRBV11-2 and J is TRBJ2-5, with TRBD2 as a possible D gene (5 bases). Trimming removed 7 bases at V and 2 bases at J, with 11 bases between. This CDR3 spans 13 amino acids. Looked up from germline, CDR1 is SGHAT and CDR2 is FQNNGV. The DNA for the CDR3 is TGTGCCAGCACTCCGGGCGGGCAAGAGACCCAGTACTTC. Translated, it gives CASTPGGQETQYF. The whole variable domain, filled in from reference TRBV11-2 and TRBJ2-5, reads EAGVAQSPRYKIIEKRQSVAFWCNPISGHATLYWYQQILGQGPKLLIQFQNNGVVDDSQLPKDRFSAERLKGVDSTLKIQPAKLEDSAVYLCASTPGGQETQYFGPGTRLLVL.

This clonotype was counted ten times or more. The V gene is TRBV7-3, the J gene TRBJ2-5; TRBD1 or TRBD2 may be the D gene (7 bases each). Germline V gene data show CDR1 as SGHTA and CDR2 as FQGTGA. The CDR3 has 14 amino acids. V was shortened by 5 bases and J by 5 bases, with 15 bases between the two germline ends. The CDR3, as DNA: TGTGCCAGCAGCCCCAGGGGGGGGCTTGAGACCCAGTACTTC. The encoded protein is CASSPRGGLETQYF.

This clonotype has a count of ten or more. The genes are TRBV12-3 or TRBV12-4 and TRBJ1-2; the D is unclear. Between the trimmed V and J ends, which lost 6 bases and 5 bases, there was a span of 13 bases. CDR3 size: 13 residues. The CDR3 region has the DNA TGTGCCAGCAGCCCCACAGAACCTTATGGCTACACCTTC. It yields the protein CASSPTEPYGYTF.

This clonotype has a handful of counts. The chain is built from TRBV12-3 or TRBV12-4 and TRBJ2-7; D possibly corresponds to TRBD2 (6 bases). The V end was cut by 5 bases, the J end by 5 bases, with 16 bases between. The CDR3 extends over 14 amino acids. Written as DNA, the CDR3 is TGTGCCAGCAGTCCATCACCGGGACTCCACGAGCAGTACTTC. It codes for CASSPSPGLHEQYF.

At least ten counts were recorded for this clonotype. This rearrangement joins TRBV30 to TRBJ2-7, with a weak D call TRBD1 (5 bases). Germline values: CDR1 GTSNPN, CDR2 SVGIG (reference sequence). Trimming took 1 base from V and 7 from J, leaving 8 bases between them. CDR3 length: 11 amino acids. Here the CDR3 DNA reads TGTGCCTGGAGTGGGGGCTTAGAGCAGTACTTC. Protein sequence: CAWSGGLEQYF.

In its sample, this clonotype was seen many times. The gene calls are TRBV6-1 and TRBJ1-1, with TRBD1 matching over 7 bases. Germline V lookup: CDR1 MNHNS, CDR2 SASEGT. The V and J ends lost 5 bases and 0 bases, in that order; junction bases with no gene match: 9. The CDR3 has 16 residues. In nucleotides, the CDR3 is TGTGCCAGCAGTAAGACTCACAGGGGTCTGAACACTGAAGCTTTCTTT. This encodes CASSKTHRGLNTEAFF.

This clonotype was seen more than once but under ten times. The rearrangement uses TRBV28 and TRBJ2-4, with D perhaps matching TRBD1 or TRBD2 (6 bases each). The V and J ends lost 5 bases and 8 bases respectively, with 19 bases between them. Looked up from germline, CDR1 is MDHEN and CDR2 is SYDVKM. This CDR3 comprises 15 residues. CDR3 sequence reads: CASSLPSGGADIQYF. Here the CDR3 DNA reads TGTGCCAGCAGTCTCCCCTCCGGGGGCGCGGACATTCAGTACTTC.

This clonotype was counted a few times. The V and J genes are TRBV6-9 and TRBJ1-5, with no clear D. The CDR3 loop spans 15 amino acids. V lost 3 bases and J 3 bases, leaving 12 bases between the germline ends. Germline V gene data show CDR1 as MNHGY and CDR2 as SVAAGI. The CDR3 DNA sequence: TGTGCCAGCAGTTACCCAGTTCAGTCCAATCAGCCCCAGCATTTT. This translates into CASSYPVQSNQPQHF.

This clonotype has a count of ten or more. The chain uses TRBV29-1 and TRBJ2-1, with D unclear. Germline CDR1 and CDR2: SQVTM and ANQGSEA. There are 16 residues in the CDR3. Trimming cost V 0 bases and J 1 base, with 13 bases left between them. CDR3 amino acids: CSVEDPSPESYNEQFF. CDR3 in DNA: TGCAGCGTTGAAGACCCCTCGCCGGAGTCCTACAATGAGCAGTTCTTC.

In this sample, this clonotype turned up many times. The chain couples TRBV7-3 to TRBJ1-2, with 8 nucleotides matching TRBD1. The germline V gene has CDR1 SGHTA and CDR2 FQGTGA. V lost 5 bases to trimming and J lost 4 bases; unmatched junction nucleotides: 6. This CDR3 has 14 residues. CDR3 coding DNA: TGTGCCAGCAGCCTAGAACAGGGGGGCTATGGCTACACCTTC. As protein: CASSLEQGGYGYTF.

The V call is TRBV29-1, the J call TRBJ2-3; 7 nucleotides align to TRBD2. Germline CDR1 reads SQVTM; CDR2 reads ANQGSEA. This CDR3 region has 14 residues. V lost 8 bases, J lost 1 base, and 9 bases stayed unmatched. The chain's CDR3 is CSWEGPVGTDTQYF. CDR3 sequence (DNA): TGCAGCTGGGAGGGGCCAGTGGGCACAGATACGCAGTATTTT.

Worth noting for this clonotype: A much bigger clone sits one base away, suggesting this may be a read error. Here the CDR3 omits its conserved ending phenylalanine or tryptophan, so a read error is the likely source. The DNA is omitted, as the CDR3 cannot be located on it reliably, and the CDR3 follows TCRdb's listing. The chain links TRBV7-2 to TRBJ2-3. CDR1 and CDR2 from the germline V gene are SGHTA and FQGNSA. The CDR3 contains 9 residues when both ends are counted. This CDR3 reads CASSLTEYS.

The chain carries TRBV6-1 and TRBJ2-5, with TRBD2 matching over 8 bases. CDR1 is MNHNS and CDR2 is SASEGT in the germline V gene. This CDR3 is 14 amino acids long. With V trimmed by 0 bases and J by 9 bases, 6 bases remained unmatched. The CDR3 DNA reads as TGTGCCAGCAGTGAAGCAGCGGGAGAACGGGCCCAGTACTTC. Translating it yields CASSEAAGERAQYF.

This clonotype appeared many times. The chain links TRBV27 to TRBJ2-7; 14 nucleotides align to TRBD2. Germline V gene data show CDR1 as MNHEY and CDR2 as SMNVEV (reference sequence). The V segment lost 7 bases and the J segment 6 bases; nucleotides outside the gene matches: 8. The CDR3 loop spans 15 amino acids. The CDR3 protein is CASKTGTSGSGEQYF. CDR3 DNA: TGTGCCAGCAAAACCGGGACTAGCGGGAGTGGCGAGCAGTACTTC.

CDR3 amino acids: CASSLSTGRGLNNEQFF. The DNA of the CDR3 is TGTGCCAGCAGCTTGAGTACCGGGCGGGGGCTTAACAATGAGCAGTTCTTC. The V call is TRBV5-5, the J call TRBJ2-1, with D tentatively TRBD2 (7 bases). This CDR3 region has 17 residues. Looked up from germline, CDR1 is SGHKS and CDR2 is YYEKEE (reference sequence). V lost 1 base, J lost 5 bases, and 19 bases lay in between.

This clonotype was recorded at least ten times. The chain joins TRBV2 to TRBJ2-1; 8 bases are shared with TRBD2. The V gene end was trimmed by 3 bases and the J gene end by 3 bases; junction bases not matched to a gene: 1. Germline loops: CDR1 SNHLY, CDR2 FYNNEI. This CDR3 is built from 14 residues. The chain's CDR3 is CASSETSDYNEQFF. CDR3 bases: TGTGCCAGCAGTGAGACTAGCGACTACAATGAGCAGTTCTTC.

The rearrangement links TRBV25-1 to TRBJ2-1; D is undetermined. CDR1 and CDR2 (germline): MGHDK, SYGVNS. Trimming cost V 5 bases and J 0 bases, with 11 bases left between them. The CDR3 runs 15 residues. The CDR3: CASSRRTGSYNEQFF. The CDR3 DNA reads TGTGCCAGCAGTCGTAGGACGGGCTCCTACAATGAGCAGTTCTTC. The full variable domain, its missing parts supplied by reference TRBV25-1 and TRBJ2-1, is EADIYQTPRYLVIGTGKKITLECSQTMGHDKMYWYQQDPGMELHLIHYSYGVNSTEKGDLSSESTVSRIRTEHFPLTLESARPSHTSQYLCASSRRTGSYNEQFFGPGTRLTVL.

This chain joins TRBV19 and TRBJ1-5; no firm D call. Between the trimmed V and J ends, which lost 3 bases and 1 base, there was a span of 13 bases. Germline CDR1 and CDR2: LNHDA and SQIVND (reference sequence). The CDR3 totals 16 residues. The CDR3, as DNA: TGTGCCAGTAGTATGGATGGTTTCGCGAGCAATCAGCCCCAGCATTTT. Residues: CASSMDGFASNQPQHF.

This clonotype showed up many times. The chain is built from TRBV12-3 or TRBV12-4 and TRBJ2-3, with D possibly being TRBD1 or TRBD2 (6 bases each). This CDR3 is built from 15 residues. V lost 5 bases and J lost 2, with 14 bases in between. Written as DNA, the CDR3 is TGTGCCAGCAGTCCCGAGGGGGGAGTCACAGATACGCAGTATTTT. Encoded protein: CASSPEGGVTDTQYF.

This clonotype was detected many times. The rearrangement uses TRBV30 and TRBJ1-5, with unresolved D. Trimming stripped 0 bases from V and 1 base from J, with 7 bases between. The CDR3 has 14 residues. CDR1 is GTSNPN, CDR2 SVGIG, per germline (reference sequence). The CDR3: CAWSVPWSNQPQHF. Here the CDR3 DNA reads TGTGCCTGGAGTGTACCGTGGAGCAATCAGCCCCAGCATTTT.

The gene calls are TRBV29-1 and TRBJ2-3; a weak D match, TRBD2 (5 bases). Germline CDR1 reads SQVTM; CDR2 reads ANQGSEA. Trimming pared 7 bases from V and 1 base from J, leaving 15 bases between. This CDR3 contains 14 residues. The CDR3 is CSAQPMEGTDTQYF. In DNA, the CDR3 is TGCAGCGCCCAACCCATGGAGGGCACAGATACGCAGTATTTT.

As to this clonotype: A much more abundant neighbour one base away suggests this may be a read error. The V and J genes are TRBV10-3 and TRBJ2-2, with TRBD1 as a possible D gene (5 bases). The CDR3 length is 14 residues. V was clipped by 7 bases and J by 4 bases, with 13 bases between them. CDR1 ENHRY and CDR2 SYGVKD come from the germline V gene. CDR3 coding DNA: TGTGCCATCATTGAATACCAGGGCACCGGGGAGCTGTTTTTT. This translates into CAIIEYQGTGELFF.

This clonotype was seen a few times. CDR3 bases: TGTGCCAGCAGTTATCTGGACAGGACCCCGTACGAGCAGTACTTC. This sequence encodes CASSYLDRTPYEQYF. J is TRBJ2-7 and V is TRBV28; the match to TRBD1 covers 7 bases. Trimming cost V 4 bases and J 4 bases; bases outside gene matches: 10. CDR1 MDHEN and CDR2 SYDVKM come from the germline V gene. The CDR3 has 15 amino acids.

This clonotype came up a few times. J is TRBJ2-7 and V is TRBV7-9, with 7 bases aligning to TRBD2. Germline V lookup: CDR1 SEHNR, CDR2 FQNEAQ (reference sequence). The ends lost 4 bases at V and 0 bases at J; junction bases unmatched: 6. This CDR3 is built from 15 residues. The CDR3 loop is CASSWIGLGSYEQYF. The DNA of the CDR3 is TGTGCCAGCAGCTGGATCGGACTAGGCTCCTACGAGCAGTACTTC.

V usage is TRBV30 and J usage is TRBJ1-1, with D hard to call. V gave up 2 bases and J gave up 3 bases, with 10 bases separating them. This CDR3 contains 13 residues. The germline CDR1 and CDR2 sequences are GTSNPN and SVGIG (reference sequence). The CDR3 here is CAWSMRRDTEAFF. The DNA for the CDR3 is TGTGCCTGGAGTATGAGGAGGGACACTGAAGCTTTCTTT. The full variable domain, with the rest looked up from reference TRBV30 and TRBJ1-1, is SQTIHQWPATLVQPVGSPLSLECTVEGTSNPNLYWYRQAAGRGLQLLFYSVGIGQISSEVPQNLSASRPQDRQFILSSKKLLLSDSGFYLCAWSMRRDTEAFFGQGTRLTVV.